These 30 T cell receptor beta chains originate from one sample sequenced in a study of blood T cells in healthy people across ages. Then a second PCR, running about 6 to 11 cycles, was carried out with a sample-barcoded 5' primer and a J-beta primer mix. MiXCR, applied by TCRdb to the 5' RACE reads, yields one record per CDR3 protein. The sample comprises over 1.5 million distinct CDR3 sequences, roughly 50% of which are singletons, and less than 2.5% rests with the top ten. The sequenced sample consisted of blood. All receptors come from a woman aged 40 to 50 in good health.

The chain is built from TRBV3-1 and TRBJ2-7; possible D gene TRBD1, 5 bases. Trimming cost V 1 base and J 2 bases, with 9 bases left between them. The germline V gene encodes CDR1 LGHDT and CDR2 YNNKEL (reference sequence). The CDR3 loop spans 14 amino acids. The CDR3 region is CASSQGTTAYEQYF. The CDR3 DNA reads as TGTGCCAGCAGCCAAGGGACAACTGCCTACGAGCAGTACTTC.

The chain uses TRBV15 and TRBJ2-5; tentatively, D is TRBD2 (7 bases). The CDR3 runs to 17 residues. The germline V and J ends were trimmed by 1 base and 2 bases, with 17 bases remaining between them. In germline, CDR1 is LNHNV, CDR2 YYDKDF (reference sequence). CDR3 amino acids: CATSRVTGGHLQETQYF. The CDR3 coding sequence is TGTGCCACCAGCAGAGTAACGGGGGGACATCTTCAAGAGACCCAGTACTTC. The full variable domain, with the rest looked up from reference TRBV15 and TRBJ2-5, is DAMVIQNPRYQVTQFGKPVTLSCSQTLNHNVMYWYQQKSSQAPKLLFHYYDKDFNNEADTPDNFQSRRPNTSFCFLDIRSPGLGDTAMYLCATSRVTGGHLQETQYFGPGTRLLVL.

The gene calls are TRBV6-5 and TRBJ2-7; no clear D gene. TRBJ2-5 explains the end of the DNA better; the J call may be wrong. The CDR3 extends over 16 amino acids. Germline V gene lookup returns CDR1 MNHEY and CDR2 SVGAGI. The CDR3 bases are TGTGCCAGCAGTTACTCGCGACTCCCCGGCGGAGAGACCCAGTACTTC. It specifies CASSYSRLPGGETQYF.

The chain joins TRBV20-1 to TRBJ2-1; TRBD2 matches 7 bases. CDR3 size: 13 residues. With V trimmed by 7 bases and J by 8 bases, 11 bases remained unmatched. From germline, CDR1 is DFQATT and CDR2 SNEGSKA (reference sequence). CDR3 sequence: CSESTSRGDEQFF. For the CDR3, the DNA is TGCAGTGAATCGACTAGCCGAGGGGATGAGCAGTTCTTC.

The CDR3 DNA is TGTGCCAGCAGTGAATTGACCGAGCAGTACTTC. It encodes CASSELTEQYF. J is TRBJ2-7 and V is TRBV6-1; unclear D gene. The CDR3 covers 11 residues. The germline V gene encodes CDR1 MNHNS and CDR2 SASEGT. V was cut by 2 bases and J by 6 bases, with 5 bases left in between.

The chain combines TRBV28 with TRBJ2-1, with 7 bases that match TRBD2. The CDR3 runs to 15 residues. The V gene's germline CDR1 is MDHEN and CDR2 SYDVKM. Trimming took 6 bases from V and 6 from J; bases not matched to a gene: 11. CDR3 amino acids: CASSSAGLEPNEQFF. The CDR3 region has the DNA TGTGCCAGCAGCTCAGCCGGACTAGAGCCCAATGAGCAGTTCTTC.

The chain carries TRBV6-5 and TRBJ1-6; 7 bases map to TRBD1. V trimming: 6 bases; J trimming: 6 bases; junction bases outside the gene matches: 8. CDR3 length: 15 amino acids. Germline assignment: CDR1 MNHEY and CDR2 SVGAGI. In DNA form, the CDR3 reads TGTGCCAGCAGGGATTCGGACAGGTTTAATTCACCCCTCCACTTT. Its translation: CASRDSDRFNSPLHF.

A remark on this clonotype: The germline gene is not matched at one end of the junction; a read error may be the cause. This chain links TRBV6-6 with TRBJ1-5; possibly TRBD1 for D (6 bases). CDR1 and CDR2 from the germline V gene are MNHNY and SVGAGI (reference sequence). This CDR3 region has 17 residues. In DNA, the CDR3 is TGTGCCAGTAGTTACTCGCCGACAGGCATTAACAATCAGCCCCAGCATTTT. It yields the protein CASSYSPTGINNQPQHF.

The table lists this clonotype with a few counts. The J gene is TRBJ2-3, the V gene TRBV6-2 or TRBV6-3; 9 nucleotides line up with TRBD2. Per the germline V gene, CDR1 is MNHEY and CDR2 is SVGEGT. CDR3 length equals 17 residues. The V segment lost 0 bases and the J segment 6 bases; nucleotides outside the gene matches: 10. The CDR3: CASSYSLAGPVGDTQYF. The DNA for the CDR3 is TGTGCCAGCAGTTACTCCCTAGCGGGACCCGTAGGGGATACGCAGTATTTT.

J is TRBJ2-1 and V is TRBV7-6; the D gene is possibly TRBD1 (6 bases). The germline V gene has CDR1 SGHVS and CDR2 FNYEAQ. The CDR3 runs 13 residues. The V end was cut by 7 bases, the J end by 6 bases, with 13 bases between. CDR3 sequence reads: CASNVAGANEQFF. CDR3 nucleotide sequence: TGTGCCAGCAACGTCGCAGGGGCCAATGAGCAGTTCTTC.

This clonotype appeared a few times. CDR3 residues: CASSADRGQGETQYF. Written as DNA, the CDR3 is TGTGCCAGCAGTGCTGACAGGGGGCAGGGAGAGACCCAGTACTTC. The chain carries TRBV12-3 or TRBV12-4 and TRBJ2-7, with TRBD1 identical over 10 bases. The DNA end is more similar to TRBJ2-5, so the J call may be wrong. The CDR3 spans 15 residues.

The chain joins TRBV20-1 to TRBJ1-5; D is possibly TRBD1 (5 bases). The CDR3 sequence is 14 residues long. CDR1 and CDR2 (germline): DFQATT, SNEGSKA (reference sequence). Between the trimmed V and J ends, which lost 8 bases and 0 bases, there was a span of 14 bases. CDR3 amino acids: CSPRDGNSNQPQHF. For the CDR3, the DNA is TGCAGTCCCAGGGACGGGAATAGCAATCAGCCCCAGCATTTT.

This chain links TRBV2 with TRBJ2-5; D ambiguous. The better agreement between TRBJ2-7 and the DNA end casts doubt on the J call. The CDR3 length is 11 residues. Per the germline V gene, CDR1 is SNHLY and CDR2 is FYNNEI. CDR3 coding DNA: TGTGCCAGCAGTGAAGAGTTCGAGCAGTACTTC. It specifies CASSEEFEQYF.

In its sample, this clonotype was seen once. V usage is TRBV20-1 and J usage is TRBJ1-2; 9 positions agree with TRBD1. CDR1 and CDR2 from the germline V gene are DFQATT and SNEGSKA (reference sequence). V lost 0 bases, J lost 2 bases, and 7 bases stayed unmatched. The CDR3 runs to 16 residues. The CDR3 DNA reads as TGCAGTGCTAGAGATCCCCGGACAGGGGACAACTATGGCTACACCTTC. The encoded protein is CSARDPRTGDNYGYTF.

This clonotype was recorded a few times. The genes are TRBV6-1 and TRBJ1-6, with no clear D. The ends were cut back, 2 bases at V and 7 bases at J, with 9 bases in the middle. The CDR3 has 14 residues. The germline V gene has CDR1 MNHNS and CDR2 SASEGT. The CDR3 protein is CASSEWAENSPLHF. Here the CDR3 DNA reads TGTGCCAGCAGTGAATGGGCAGAGAATTCACCCCTCCACTTT.

This chain uses TRBV9 with TRBJ2-1; tentatively, D is TRBD2 (6 bases). The J call may be incorrect, as the DNA end agrees better with TRBJ2-7. Per the germline V gene, CDR1 is SGDLS and CDR2 is YYNGEE. The CDR3 runs to 16 residues. For the CDR3, the DNA is TGTGCCAGCAGCGTTGAGCCAGCGGGCTCCTACAATGAGCAGTACTTC. This sequence encodes CASSVEPAGSYNEQYF.

This clonotype showed up just once. V usage is TRBV6-5 and J usage is TRBJ1-3; TRBD1 agrees at 10 bases. This CDR3 spans 18 amino acids. V lost 2 bases to trimming and J lost 1 base; unmatched junction nucleotides: 8. The germline CDR1 and CDR2 sequences are MNHEY and SVGAGI. DNA of the CDR3: TGTGCCAGCAGTTACGGCTCGGGACAGGGGTTTTCTGGAAACACCATATATTTT. Protein product: CASSYGSGQGFSGNTIYF.

The rearrangement uses TRBV20-1 and TRBJ2-3, with 8 bases fitting TRBD2. CDR1 is DFQATT and CDR2 is SNEGSKA in the germline V gene (reference sequence). This CDR3 spans 17 amino acids. With 0 bases clipped from V and 1 base from J, the junction kept 9 bases outside the gene matches. DNA for the CDR3: TGCAGTGCTAGAGACGGCCTAGCGGGCCCCCGCACAGATACGCAGTATTTT. It yields the protein CSARDGLAGPRTDTQYF.

The chain carries TRBV29-1 and TRBJ1-2, with a tentative D call TRBD1 (5 bases). CDR1 and CDR2 (germline): SQVTM, ANQGSEA. The V and J ends lost 4 bases and 4 bases respectively, with 13 bases between them. This CDR3 contains 13 residues. In nucleotides, the CDR3 is TGCAGCGTTGTGCAGGGTGGAAGCTATGGCTACACCTTC. It encodes CSVVQGGSYGYTF.

This clonotype occurred once. V usage is TRBV19 and J usage is TRBJ2-1; possibly TRBD1 for D (6 bases). This CDR3 has 14 amino acids. V was pared by 7 bases and J by 6 bases, with 16 bases between. The germline gives CDR1 LNHDA, CDR2 SQIVND (reference sequence). CDR3: CASNRDIGGNEQFF. In DNA, the CDR3 is TGTGCCAGTAACAGGGACATAGGAGGCAATGAGCAGTTCTTC.

The J gene is TRBJ2-1, the V gene TRBV15; possibly TRBD1 for D (6 bases). Germline V gene data show CDR1 as LNHNV and CDR2 as YYDKDF (reference sequence). V was cut by 6 bases and J by 3 bases, with 15 bases left in between. The CDR3 is 15 amino acids. The CDR3 nucleotides read TGTGCCACCAGGGACACAGGGCCCCTCTACAATGAGCAGTTCTTC. This gives the protein CATRDTGPLYNEQFF.

This clonotype was found a few times. This chain joins TRBV6-2 or TRBV6-3 and TRBJ2-5; the D is unclear. V dropped 2 bases and J dropped 4 bases, with 11 bases sitting between them. This CDR3 region has 14 residues. The germline CDR1 and CDR2 sequences are MNHEY and SVGEGT. CDR3 residues: CASSYVSRRETQYF. The CDR3 nucleotides are TGTGCCAGCAGTTACGTCAGTCGGAGAGAGACCCAGTACTTC.

Only one count was recorded for this clonotype. This chain connects TRBV7-9 to TRBJ1-5, with a weak D call TRBD1 (6 bases). V dropped 0 bases and J dropped 0 bases, with 15 bases sitting between them. There are 18 residues in the CDR3. The germline gives CDR1 SEHNR, CDR2 FQNEAQ (reference sequence). The CDR3 protein is CASSLAGHRDNSNQPQHF. DNA of the CDR3: TGTGCCAGCAGCTTAGCTGGACACAGGGATAATAGCAATCAGCCCCAGCATTTT.

This clonotype has only a few counts. The CDR3, as DNA: TGTGCCAGCAGCCCCCCCTCTCCCGAAGAGACCCAGTACTTC. Its protein product is CASSPPSPEETQYF. V is TRBV7-8 and J is TRBJ2-5; D not certain. The CDR3 extends over 14 amino acids. Per germline, CDR1 SGHVS and CDR2 FQNEAQ. The V end lost 5 bases, the J end lost 3 bases, and 13 bases lay between the germline ends.

This clonotype was seen only once. The rearrangement uses TRBV10-2 and TRBJ1-5, with 8 bases matching TRBD1. V shed 5 bases, J shed 4 bases, and the junction held 10 bases outside the gene matches. Germline CDR1 is WSHSY and CDR2 is SAAADI. The CDR3 consists of 16 residues. This CDR3 is CASSPGRTGKNQPQHF. For the CDR3, the DNA is TGCGCCAGCAGTCCCGGGCGGACAGGGAAGAATCAGCCCCAGCATTTT.

This clonotype occurred a few times. The V and J genes are TRBV6-4 and TRBJ1-2; D gene ambiguous. The ends were cut back, 5 bases at V and 0 bases at J, with 10 bases in the middle. Per germline, CDR1 MRHNA and CDR2 SNTAGT. This CDR3 comprises 14 residues. DNA of the CDR3: TGTGCCAGCAGTTACGGATCTCCTAACTATGGCTACACCTTC. Encoded protein: CASSYGSPNYGYTF.

This clonotype was detected only a few times. The V gene is TRBV27, the J gene TRBJ2-5, with TRBD1 matching over 8 bases. Germline-derived CDR1 and CDR2 are MNHEY and SMNVEV (reference sequence). This CDR3 region has 18 residues. Trimming removed 7 bases from V and 3 bases from J; junction bases left unmatched: 19. The CDR3 nucleotides read TGTGCCAGCACCGACAGGGGAAAGAAGAGTACTGGGGAAGAGACCCAGTACTTC. Translating it yields CASTDRGKKSTGEETQYF.

A few counts support this clonotype. The rearrangement links TRBV6-5 to TRBJ2-3, with D maybe TRBD1 (6 bases). CDR1 and CDR2 from the germline V gene are MNHEY and SVGAGI. The CDR3 covers 20 residues. The ends were cut back, 0 bases at V and 1 base at J, with 23 bases in the middle. The CDR3 bases are TGTGCCAGCAGTTACTCGAGGGGGACCCCCGGAACTATACGCACAGATACGCAGTATTTT. Translated: CASSYSRGTPGTIRTDTQYF.

V is TRBV6-7 and J is TRBJ2-7; TRBD1 is a possible D gene (5 bases). TRBV6-7 has ORF status, its function being uncertain. CDR3 size: 15 residues. Trimming removed 2 bases at V and 3 bases at J, with 14 bases between. CDR3 loop: CASSYIPGIGYEQYF. As DNA, the CDR3 is TGTGCCAGCAGTTACATCCCAGGGATAGGCTACGAGCAGTACTTC.

The chain joins TRBV9 to TRBJ1-2; D ambiguous. CDR1 is SGDLS and CDR2 is YYNGEE in the germline V gene. CDR3 length: 14 residues. V dropped 4 bases and J dropped 0 bases, with 10 bases sitting between them. CDR3 in DNA: TGTGCCAGCAGCCCTCAGCGGTCTAACTATGGCTACACCTTC. It codes for CASSPQRSNYGYTF.